Below, 15 T cell receptor beta chains from the same sample are listed, as sequenced in a study of cytomegalovirus exposure and HLA in healthy donors. It was with 60 Vbeta and 13 Jbeta primers that the PCR ran. Here immunoSEQ multiplex PCR was the method, and the copy in TCRdb shows in-frame clones only, minus some. The table lists about 120,000 clones, 75% to 85% of them singletons. The material sequenced was PBMCs. All receptors derive from a middle-aged man in good health and CMV-seronegative.

The table lists this clone with a few counts. This sequence joins TRBV6-5 and TRBJ2-2; D is possibly TRBD1 (7 bases). Germline V gene data show CDR1 as MNHEY and CDR2 as SVGAGI. This CDR3 contains 14 residues. Trimming left V 8 bases short and J 1 base short, with 11 bases between. The DNA for the CDR3 is TGTGCCAGCGGGAGGACAGGGAACACCGGGGAGCTGTTTTTT. Translating it yields CASGRTGNTGELFF.

The CDR3 DNA sequence: TGTGCCCGGGCCACAGGACAGGGGGGAAACACCATATATTTT. Protein sequence: CARATGQGGNTIYF. The chain links TRBV30 to TRBJ1-3; 9 positions match TRBD1. Germline values: CDR1 GTSNPN, CDR2 SVGIG (reference sequence). The CDR3 is made up of 14 amino acids. V gave up 8 bases and J gave up 4 bases; unmatched junction bases: 9.

The V and J genes are TRBV6-4 and TRBJ2-1, with D hard to call. Per germline, CDR1 MRHNA and CDR2 SNTAGT. This CDR3 region has 13 residues. V gave up 3 bases and J gave up 6 bases, with 9 bases separating them. This CDR3 reads CASSEQALNEQFF. The CDR3, as DNA: TGTGCCAGCAGTGAGCAAGCTCTCAATGAGCAGTTCTTC.

This clone was observed a single time. The chain links TRBV29-1 to TRBJ2-5, with 8 bases aligning to TRBD2. From germline, CDR1 is SQVTM and CDR2 ANQGSEA. Germline trimming cut 4 bases from V and 1 base from J; bases unmatched to any gene: 2. The CDR3 loop spans 13 amino acids. CDR3 sequence: CSVAGGGQETQYF. The CDR3 DNA is TGCAGCGTTGCCGGGGGGGGCCAAGAGACCCAGTACTTC.

This clone was seen a single time. The J gene is TRBJ1-5, the V gene TRBV7-2, with unresolved D. CDR3 size: 14 residues. Trimming stripped 1 base from V and 4 bases from J, with 8 bases between. CDR1 is SGHTA and CDR2 is FQGNSA in the germline V gene. The CDR3 sequence: CASSLGARNQPQHF. The DNA for the CDR3 is TGTGCCAGCAGCTTAGGGGCCCGGAATCAGCCCCAGCATTTT.

The chain joins TRBV12-5 to TRBJ1-2, with a tentative D call TRBD1 (6 bases). The germline V gene encodes CDR1 LGHNT and CDR2 FRNRAP. This CDR3 is 16 amino acids long. The V end was cut by 2 bases, the J end by 7 bases, with 20 bases between. DNA of the CDR3: TGTGCTAGTGGTTTGCCTTCCGGGGGGGGCTTACGTGGCTACACCTTC. As protein: CASGLPSGGGLRGYTF.

The V call is TRBV5-1, the J call TRBJ2-7; D is possibly TRBD2 (6 bases). The germline V gene has CDR1 SGHRS and CDR2 YFSETQ. This CDR3 comprises 15 residues. V gave up 4 bases and J gave up 1 base, with 15 bases separating them. CDR3 bases: TGCGCCAGCAGCCCTGTGACGGGGGAATCCTACGAGCAGTACTTC. This gives the protein CASSPVTGESYEQYF.

The chain employs TRBV5-1 and TRBJ1-1; no firm D call. This CDR3 spans 14 amino acids. CDR1 and CDR2 (germline): SGHRS, YFSETQ. The V and J ends lost 5 bases and 1 base respectively, with 12 bases between them. CDR3 coding DNA: TGCGCCAGCAGTCCAGGATCAACGAACACTGAAGCTTTCTTT. It specifies CASSPGSTNTEAFF.

This sequence joins TRBV28 and TRBJ2-5; D possibly corresponds to TRBD1 (8 bases). Germline values: CDR1 MDHEN, CDR2 SYDVKM. CDR3 length equals 15 residues. V lost 6 bases and J 0 bases, leaving 14 bases between the germline ends. The chain's CDR3 is CASSSQGGYQETQYF. The CDR3 DNA reads as TGTGCCAGCAGCTCACAGGGGGGGTACCAAGAGACCCAGTACTTC.

Concerning this clone: This same CDR3 is encoded by further DNA sequences in the sample. The chain has TRBV18 and TRBJ1-2, with 7 bases that match TRBD1. The CDR3 runs to 13 residues. Trimming took 2 bases from V and 3 from J; bases not matched to a gene: 0. Germline lookup yields CDR1 KGHSH and CDR2 LQKENI. Here the CDR3 reads CASSPGTDYGYTF. CDR3 nucleotide sequence: TGTGCCAGCTCACCAGGGACAGACTATGGCTACACCTTC. Drawing the rest from reference TRBV18 and TRBJ1-2, the complete variable domain is NAGVMQNPRHLVRRRGQEARLRCSPMKGHSHVYWYRQLPEEGLKFMVYLQKENIIDESGMPKERFSAEFPKEGPSILRIQQVVRGDSAAYFCASSPGTDYGYTFGSGTRLTVV.

The V call is TRBV5-4, the J call TRBJ1-1; maybe TRBD1 (5 bases). The ends were cut back, 3 bases at V and 2 bases at J, with 8 bases in the middle. Germline loops: CDR1 SGHNT, CDR2 YYREEE (reference sequence). The CDR3 contains 13 residues. The CDR3 loop reads CASSYQGNTEAFF. The CDR3 DNA sequence: TGTGCCAGCAGCTACCAGGGAAACACTGAAGCTTTCTTT.

This chain links TRBV6-6 with TRBJ1-2; 7 nucleotides line up with TRBD1. Losses at the gene ends were 6 bases for V and 0 bases for J; bases not matched to a gene: 10. The CDR3 extends over 16 amino acids. Germline lookup yields CDR1 MNHNY and CDR2 SVGAGI (reference sequence). In nucleotides, the CDR3 is TGTGCCAGCAGCCCACTGACAGGGACAACTAACTATGGCTACACCTTC. As protein: CASSPLTGTTNYGYTF.

The gene calls are TRBV7-2 and TRBJ2-7; D gene ambiguous. There are 12 residues in the CDR3. Germline CDR1 and CDR2: SGHTA and FQGNSA. With 2 bases removed from V and 5 bases from J, the gap between germline ends came to 7 bases. CDR3 residues: CASSLFRNEQYF. The CDR3 DNA reads TGTGCCAGCAGCTTATTCAGAAACGAGCAGTACTTC.

The CDR3 region is CASNPDRARETQYF. The CDR3, as DNA: TGTGCCAGTAACCCTGACAGGGCTCGCGAGACCCAGTACTTC. The rearrangement uses TRBV28 and TRBJ2-5; 7 bases are a match to TRBD1. Looked up from germline, CDR1 is MDHEN and CDR2 is SYDVKM. The CDR3 sequence is 14 residues long. V trimming: 9 bases; J trimming: 5 bases; junction bases outside the gene matches: 12.

The rearrangement uses TRBV28 and TRBJ2-1; 7 bases are a match to TRBD1. Trimming cost V 6 bases and J 2 bases; bases outside gene matches: 7. The CDR3 has 15 amino acids. CDR1 is MDHEN and CDR2 is SYDVKM in the germline V gene. The CDR3 DNA reads TGTGCCAGCAGGCCTAACAGGGGCGCCTACAATGAGCAGTTCTTC. It codes for CASRPNRGAYNEQFF. Full variable domain (rest looked up from reference TRBV28 and TRBJ2-1): DVKVTQSSRYLVKRTGEKVFLECVQDMDHENMFWYRQDPGLGLRLIYFSYDVKMKEKGDIPEGYSVSREKKERFSLILESASTNQTSMYLCASRPNRGAYNEQFFGPGTRLTVL.